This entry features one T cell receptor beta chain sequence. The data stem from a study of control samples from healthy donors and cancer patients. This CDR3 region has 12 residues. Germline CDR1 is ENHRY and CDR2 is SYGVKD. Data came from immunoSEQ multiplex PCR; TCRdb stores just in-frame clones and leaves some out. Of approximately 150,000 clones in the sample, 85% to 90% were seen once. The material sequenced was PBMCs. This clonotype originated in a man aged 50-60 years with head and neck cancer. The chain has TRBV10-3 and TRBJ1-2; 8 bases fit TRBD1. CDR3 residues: CASSLPGGTRTF. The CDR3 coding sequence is TGTGCATCAAGCCTCCCAGGGGGCACGAGGACCTTC.